This T cell receptor beta chain was documented in a study of Graves' ophthalmopathy and Graves' hyperthyroidism. Study findings and constraints: Most thyroid clonotypes with frequency above 0.001 were detected in blood too.

This CDR3 comprises 14 residues. Germline values: CDR1 SEHNR, CDR2 FQNEAQ (reference sequence). V was pared by 1 base and J by 6 bases, with 9 bases between. For donors with ophthalmopathy, the disease showed moderate-to-severe activity, reached CAS ≥3 and NOSPECS ≥4, and had lasted under 3 months. There are a few counts of this clonotype. What it binds is unknown. Researchers took RNA transcripts and amplified TCR beta CDR3 regions from them. HTBI primers primed a first-round RT-PCR, and a second-round multiplex PCR followed. In TCRdb, the multiplex PCR reads were re-called with MiXCR into one record per CDR3 protein. Of 650,000 to 900,000 distinct CDR3 sequences listed, roughly 40% are singletons.

Material: peripheral blood. The receptor was derived from an adult man with Graves' ophthalmopathy. The chain carries TRBV7-9 and TRBJ2-2, with D tentatively TRBD1 (6 bases). The CDR3 is CASSLDREAGELFF. In nucleotides, the CDR3 is TGTGCCAGCAGCTTAGACAGGGAAGCCGGGGAGCTGTTTTTT.